These 17 T cell receptor beta chains were all obtained from the same sample, sequenced in a study of human T cells and chemical hapten exposure. As for time point: patch test 1, 2 weeks after DPC sensitization. The sample's treatment: therapeutic diphenylcyclopropenone sensitization with weekly scalp DPC. TCRdb analysed the RACE reads with MiXCR anew, one entry per CDR3 protein. The table has 65,000 to 85,000 distinct CDR3 sequences, 10% seen once; the top ten hold 1.3% to 1.5%. Specimen: whole blood, collected in connection with sensitization to the hapten diphenylcyclopropenone (DPC). The receptors originated from a woman aged 50 to 60 with alopecia areata. Some clones in this sample may be carry-over from other donors' samples.

The chain has TRBV7-2 and TRBJ1-5; no clear D. The length of the CDR3 is 12 residues. Per germline, CDR1 SGHTA and CDR2 FQGNSA. Trimming removed 4 bases from V and 4 bases from J, with 5 bases in between. The CDR3 is CASSSPNQPQHF. As DNA, the CDR3 is TGTGCCAGCAGCTCCCCTAATCAGCCCCAGCATTTT. The full variable domain, rest sourced from reference TRBV7-2 and TRBJ1-5, is GAGVSQSPSNKVTEKGKDVELRCDPISGHTALYWYRQSLGQGLEFLIYFQGNSAPDKSGLPSDRFSAERTGGSVSTLTIQRTQQEDSAVYLCASSSPNQPQHFGDGTRLSIL.

The table lists this clonotype with a few counts. The chain uses TRBV5-1 and TRBJ2-6; perhaps TRBD2 as D (5 bases). Trimming shortened V by 2 bases and J by 0 bases, and 6 bases separated the two germline ends. CDR1 is SGHRS, CDR2 YFSETQ, per germline. This CDR3 contains 15 residues. CDR3 in amino acids: CASSLSGSGANVLTF. The CDR3, as DNA: TGCGCCAGCAGCTTAAGCGGCTCTGGGGCCAACGTCCTGACTTTC.

This chain joins TRBV7-8 and TRBJ2-3; D uncertain. Germline CDR1 reads SGHVS; CDR2 reads FQNEAQ. The CDR3 has 14 residues. V was trimmed by 7 bases and J by 1 base, leaving 12 bases between them. CDR3: CASNRMARTDTQYF. The CDR3 DNA follows: TGTGCCAGCAATAGAATGGCCCGCACAGATACGCAGTATTTT.

The chain has TRBV4-1 and TRBJ2-2; 9 bases fit TRBD1. Germline lookup yields CDR1 MGHRA and CDR2 YSYEKL. Unmatched junction bases numbered 4, after V lost 2 bases and J lost 6 bases. The CDR3 runs to 15 residues. The CDR3 region has the DNA TGCGCCAGCAGCCAAATACAGGGGGCGGCCGGGGAGCTGTTTTTT. It specifies CASSQIQGAAGELFF.

The chain combines TRBV7-8 with TRBJ2-7, with D perhaps being TRBD1 or TRBD2 (5 bases each). Germline V CDR1 and CDR2: SGHVS, FQNEAQ. Trimming pared 7 bases from V and 6 bases from J, leaving 22 bases between. CDR3 length: 15 residues. CDR3 sequence reads: CASNPTGTPGSEQYF. The CDR3 DNA sequence: TGTGCCAGCAATCCGACCGGGACCCCCGGATCCGAGCAGTACTTC.

V is TRBV20-1 and J is TRBJ2-7; tentatively, D is TRBD1 (6 bases). CDR1 DFQATT and CDR2 SNEGSKA come from the germline V gene (reference sequence). This CDR3 is 14 amino acids long. This chain's CDR3 is CNALSTGNAYEQYF. The DNA for the CDR3 is TGCAATGCCCTCTCAACAGGGAACGCCTACGAGCAGTACTTC.

This clonotype was counted many times. The chain links TRBV5-1 to TRBJ1-1; tentatively, D is TRBD1 (5 bases). This CDR3 is built from 17 residues. Trimming cost V 0 bases and J 2 bases, with 17 bases left between them. Germline loops: CDR1 SGHRS, CDR2 YFSETQ. The CDR3: CASSLGGPGTLNTEAFF. The CDR3 nucleotides are TGCGCCAGCAGCTTGGGGGGACCAGGGACCCTTAACACTGAAGCTTTCTTT.

As regards this clonotype: This clone may be a read error of a much larger clone one base away. The chain combines TRBV29-1 with TRBJ1-2; D is uncertain. V lost 8 bases and J 0 bases, leaving 16 bases between the germline ends. The length of the CDR3 is 14 residues. Germline-derived CDR1 and CDR2 are SQVTM and ANQGSEA. The CDR3 DNA reads TGCAGCACCCGTGGTACAACCACTAACTATGGCTACACCTTC. Translation: CSTRGTTTNYGYTF.

The chain carries TRBV15 and TRBJ2-5; no definite D call. The CDR3 is 15 amino acids. Trimming cost V 3 bases and J 1 base, with 12 bases left between them. CDR1 is LNHNV, CDR2 YYDKDF, per germline (reference sequence). CDR3 protein: CATSRQPAFQETQYF. The DNA for the CDR3 is TGTGCCACCAGCAGGCAGCCGGCATTCCAAGAGACCCAGTACTTC.

This rearrangement joins TRBV28 to TRBJ2-7; 9 nucleotides line up with TRBD1. The V gene's germline CDR1 is MDHEN and CDR2 SYDVKM. CDR3 size: 14 residues. V was pared by 6 bases and J by 0 bases, with 3 bases of the junction left unmatched. The CDR3 protein is CASSRDRASYEQYF. The CDR3 DNA follows: TGTGCCAGCAGCCGGGACAGGGCCTCCTACGAGCAGTACTTC.

The CDR3: CSAELAASTDTQYF. CDR3 coding DNA: TGCAGTGCTGAACTAGCGGCTAGCACAGATACGCAGTATTTT. V is TRBV20-1 and J is TRBJ2-3; 8 bases agree with TRBD2. The CDR3 sequence is 14 residues long. Germline V gives CDR1 DFQATT, CDR2 SNEGSKA (reference sequence). V shed 5 bases, J shed 0 bases, and the junction held 4 bases outside the gene matches.

This clonotype was seen a handful of times. The V call is TRBV7-9, the J call TRBJ2-3, with a possible D match to TRBD1 (5 bases). Trimming took off 5 bases at V and 4 bases at J, with 10 bases between the two ends. Germline loops: CDR1 SEHNR, CDR2 FQNEAQ (reference sequence). CDR3 length equals 13 residues. CDR3 sequence reads: CASSQGGPDTQYF. Written as DNA, the CDR3 is TGTGCCAGCAGCCAGGGTGGCCCAGATACGCAGTATTTT.

This clonotype has just a few counts. The V call is TRBV4-1, the J call TRBJ2-3; possibly TRBD1 or TRBD2 for D (5 bases each). V gave up 2 bases and J gave up 6 bases, with 18 bases separating them. Germline CDR1 is MGHRA and CDR2 is YSYEKL. This CDR3 spans 16 amino acids. The CDR3 here is CASSQNTGTNQDTQYF. The DNA for the CDR3 is TGCGCCAGCAGCCAAAACACCGGGACCAACCAGGATACGCAGTATTTT.

The gene calls are TRBV12-3 or TRBV12-4 and TRBJ1-5; a possible D gene is TRBD1 (5 bases). This CDR3 region has 15 residues. V lost 2 bases, J lost 2 bases, and 10 bases lay in between. CDR3 loop: CASSLRQGGNQPQHF. The CDR3 nucleotides read TGTGCCAGCAGTTTACGGCAGGGTGGCAATCAGCCCCAGCATTTT.

The rearrangement joins TRBV18 to TRBJ2-7, with 15 nucleotides matching TRBD2. This CDR3 has 20 amino acids. V was clipped by 4 bases and J by 6 bases; unmatched bases: 19. The germline gives CDR1 KGHSH, CDR2 LQKENI. Here the CDR3 reads CASSQLSTFGLAGGPLEQYF. CDR3 DNA sequence: TGTGCCAGCTCACAATTATCAACGTTCGGACTAGCGGGAGGGCCGCTCGAGCAGTACTTC.

This sequence joins TRBV7-2 and TRBJ2-7, with 10 bases matching TRBD1. V trimming: 4 bases; J trimming: 2 bases; junction bases outside the gene matches: 5. CDR3 length equals 15 residues. The germline CDR1 and CDR2 sequences are SGHTA and FQGNSA. The CDR3 region is CASSSWTGGAYEQYF. The CDR3 DNA follows: TGTGCCAGCAGCTCTTGGACAGGGGGAGCCTACGAGCAGTACTTC.

Ten or more counts support this clonotype. The rearrangement joins TRBV7-3 to TRBJ2-3; D remains ambiguous. The CDR3 covers 15 residues. Deletions cut 6 bases from V and 0 bases from J, with 13 bases between. CDR1 is SGHTA, CDR2 FQGTGA, per germline. This CDR3 reads CASSPIGSSTDTQYF. CDR3 DNA: TGTGCCAGCAGTCCCATCGGGTCTAGCACAGATACGCAGTATTTT. Variable domain in full (rest from reference TRBV7-3 and TRBJ2-3): GAGVSQTPSNKVTEKGKYVELRCDPISGHTALYWYRQSLGQGPEFLIYFQGTGAADDSGLPNDRFFAVRPEGSVSTLKIQRTERGDSAVYLCASSPIGSSTDTQYFGPGTRLTVL.